Below, 15 T cell receptor beta chains from the same sample are listed, as sequenced in a study of T cell responses to AZD1222 COVID-19 vaccine. TCRdb's copy holds only in-frame clones and misses some; the assay was immunoSEQ multiplex PCR. Altogether 110,000 to 150,000 clones are present, about nine tenths being singletons, with the ten largest covering about 3.5%. Here the sequenced sample was peripheral blood, taken 28 days after the second AZD1222 dose. The receptors were sampled from an adult who received the AZD1222 COVID-19 vaccine.

The chain couples TRBV19 to TRBJ2-4; D is unresolved. The germline V gene encodes CDR1 LNHDA and CDR2 SQIVND (reference sequence). This CDR3 is built from 14 residues. The V gene lost 7 bases and the J gene lost 0 bases, with 10 bases spanning the gap. The CDR3 region is CASTPVLAKNIQYF. The DNA of the CDR3 is TGTGCCAGTACCCCGGTACTAGCCAAAAACATTCAGTACTTC.

J is TRBJ1-1 and V is TRBV6-5; D is undetermined. The CDR3 loop spans 13 amino acids. The V and J ends lost 3 bases and 5 bases respectively, with 10 bases between them. Germline CDR1 reads MNHEY; CDR2 reads SVGAGI. The CDR3 DNA is TGTGCCAGCAGTTATGTCATGGGGACTGAAGCTTTCTTT. Its protein product is CASSYVMGTEAFF.

The chain employs TRBV28 and TRBJ2-3; 7 bases line up with TRBD1. V lost 2 bases to trimming and J lost 3 bases; unmatched junction nucleotides: 5. The germline CDR1 and CDR2 sequences are MDHEN and SYDVKM. CDR3 length: 15 amino acids. DNA of the CDR3: TGTGCCAGCAGTTTAAGGGGCAGGGGGACAGATACGCAGTATTTT. It is translated as CASSLRGRGTDTQYF.

The genes are TRBV4-3 and TRBJ1-5; D is perhaps TRBD1 (5 bases). The V end lost 0 bases, the J end lost 5 bases, and 14 bases lay between the germline ends. Germline V CDR1 and CDR2: LGHNA, YSLEER. This CDR3 comprises 16 residues. As DNA, the CDR3 is TGCGCCAGCAGCCAAGATGCCGGGGCCCCCTATCAGCCCCAGCATTTT. This encodes CASSQDAGAPYQPQHF.

V and J are TRBV4-1 and TRBJ2-1; the D gene is possibly TRBD2 (6 bases). The CDR3 contains 16 residues. The germline V gene encodes CDR1 MGHRA and CDR2 YSYEKL. Trimming removed 1 base from V and 5 bases from J, with 15 bases in between. CDR3 protein: CASSQGGVGVHNEQFF. CDR3 nucleotide sequence: TGCGCCAGCAGCCAAGGGGGGGTGGGAGTTCACAATGAGCAGTTCTTC.

This chain connects TRBV3-1 (or the pseudogene TRBV3-2) to TRBJ1-2; D gene unclear. Germline V gene data show CDR1 as LGHDT and CDR2 as YNNKEL (reference sequence). The CDR3 runs to 11 residues. V was pared by 6 bases and J by 8 bases, with 10 bases between. This chain's CDR3 is CASRPSRGYTF. In DNA, the CDR3 is TGTGCCAGCAGGCCCAGCCGGGGCTACACCTTC.

This chain joins TRBV12-3 or TRBV12-4 and TRBJ2-7; 7 nucleotides line up with TRBD2. The CDR3 is made up of 13 amino acids. Trimming at V came to 7 bases and at J to 3 bases, leaving 6 bases not matched to a gene. The CDR3 reads CASTSGAVYEQYF. DNA of the CDR3: TGTGCCAGCACCAGCGGGGCCGTCTACGAGCAGTACTTC.

The chain has TRBV24-1 and TRBJ2-5; D ambiguous. In germline, CDR1 is KGHDR, CDR2 SFDVKD. The ends were cut back, 0 bases at V and 4 bases at J, with 5 bases in the middle. The CDR3 runs 13 residues. The DNA for the CDR3 is TGTGCCACCAGTGATTTGACGGCAGAGACCCAGTACTTC. Translation: CATSDLTAETQYF.

The genes are TRBV7-7 and TRBJ2-1; D may be TRBD2 (6 bases). The CDR3 covers 16 residues. The germline V and J ends were trimmed by 3 bases and 0 bases, with 12 bases remaining between them. Germline CDR1 is SSHAT and CDR2 is FNYEAQ (reference sequence). The CDR3 nucleotides are TGTGCCAGCAGCTTCACGACTAGGCCCTCCTACAATGAGCAGTTCTTC. Its translation: CASSFTTRPSYNEQFF.

The rearrangement links TRBV6-4 to TRBJ1-2, with TRBD1 as a possible D gene (5 bases). Germline loops: CDR1 MRHNA, CDR2 SNTAGT. CDR3 length equals 14 residues. The V gene lost 2 bases and the J gene lost 3 bases, with 10 bases spanning the gap. The CDR3 protein is CASSDGRRDYGYTF. The CDR3 DNA sequence: TGTGCCAGCAGTGACGGTCGCAGGGACTATGGCTACACCTTC.

The chain joins TRBV27 to TRBJ2-7, with 9 nucleotides matching TRBD2. Germline lookup yields CDR1 MNHEY and CDR2 SMNVEV (reference sequence). The CDR3 spans 16 residues. The trim removed 6 bases at V and 7 bases at J, leaving 16 bases unmatched. CDR3 loop: CASSLRASGTLWEQYF. The CDR3 DNA follows: TGTGCCAGCAGCCTCAGGGCTAGCGGGACTCTGTGGGAGCAGTACTTC.

This clone appeared a few times. V gene TRBV10-3 combines with J gene TRBJ2-2; 15 nucleotides line up with TRBD2. Germline lookup yields CDR1 ENHRY and CDR2 SYGVKD. This CDR3 spans 18 amino acids. The J segment lost 4 bases and the V segment lost 8 bases, leaving 11 bases of the junction unmatched. CDR3 residues: CAIGPGLAGGPSTGELFF. The CDR3 DNA sequence: TGTGCCATCGGACCGGGACTAGCGGGAGGCCCGAGCACCGGGGAGCTGTTTTTT.

The J gene is TRBJ2-7, the V gene TRBV4-1; the D is unclear. Germline V CDR1 and CDR2: MGHRA, YSYEKL. CDR3 length: 13 amino acids. V was trimmed by 0 bases and J by 6 bases, leaving 9 bases between them. The CDR3 here is CASSQDPNTEQYF. The CDR3 DNA reads as TGCGCCAGCAGCCAAGATCCCAACACCGAGCAGTACTTC.

The rearrangement links TRBV28 to TRBJ1-1; the D is unclear. The CDR3 contains 11 residues. Germline CDR1 and CDR2: MDHEN and SYDVKM. CDR3 loop: CGVSQNTEAFF. The CDR3, as DNA: TGTGGAGTCTCTCAGAACACTGAAGCTTTCTTT.

V is TRBV28 and J is TRBJ2-2; 13 bases fit TRBD2. This CDR3 contains 18 residues. Germline V gene lookup returns CDR1 MDHEN and CDR2 SYDVKM. V shed 6 bases, J shed 3 bases, and the junction held 10 bases outside the gene matches. DNA for the CDR3: TGTGCCAGCAGGATACTAGCGGGAGGGTTCCGGGACACCGGGGAGCTGTTTTTT. This codes for CASRILAGGFRDTGELFF.